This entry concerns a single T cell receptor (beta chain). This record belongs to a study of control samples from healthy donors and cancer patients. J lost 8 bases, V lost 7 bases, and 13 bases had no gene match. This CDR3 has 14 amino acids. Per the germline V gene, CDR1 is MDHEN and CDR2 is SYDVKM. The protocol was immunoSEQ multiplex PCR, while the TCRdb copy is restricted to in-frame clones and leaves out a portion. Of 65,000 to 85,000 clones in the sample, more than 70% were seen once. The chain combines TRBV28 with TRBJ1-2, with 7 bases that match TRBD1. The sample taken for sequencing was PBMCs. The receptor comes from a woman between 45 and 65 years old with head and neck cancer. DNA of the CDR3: TGTGCCAGCACGGTCGGAGGGGGCGCGGGGGGCTACACCTTC. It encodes CASTVGGGAGGYTF.